These 26 T cell receptor beta chains came from one sample sequenced in a study of blood T cells in healthy people across ages. Next came a second PCR, run for about 7 to 12 cycles, which used a sample-barcoded 5' primer along with a J-beta primer mix. TCRdb reprocessed the 5' RACE reads with MiXCR, giving one entry per CDR3 protein. This sample has fewer than 800,000 distinct CDR3 sequences, with 32% found just once. Sequencing used blood. The receptors were sampled from a woman older than 75 in good health.

Notes on this clonotype: At one of its ends the junction is not consistent with the germline gene, which may arise from a read error. The genes are TRBV20-1 and TRBJ2-7; D is perhaps TRBD2 (6 bases). This CDR3 spans 14 amino acids. CDR1 DFQATT and CDR2 SNEGSKA come from the germline V gene (reference sequence). CDR3 coding DNA: TGCAGTGCTGGAGAGCCGGGACTTACCTACGAGCAGTACTTC. It yields the protein CSAGEPGLTYEQYF.

This clonotype was counted many times. The V and J genes are TRBV5-1 and TRBJ2-3; D may be TRBD1 (5 bases). V gave up 4 bases and J gave up 3 bases, with 12 bases separating them. Germline-derived CDR1 and CDR2 are SGHRS and YFSETQ. The CDR3 loop spans 14 amino acids. CDR3 in amino acids: CASSLGAVTDTQYF. As DNA, the CDR3 is TGCGCCAGCAGCCTTGGGGCAGTGACAGATACGCAGTATTTT.

The chain recombines TRBV27 with TRBJ2-2, with 8 bases fitting TRBD1. The CDR3 contains 15 residues. The junction had 3 bases not matched to a gene; V was cut back by 6 bases and J by 0 bases. From germline, CDR1 is MNHEY and CDR2 SMNVEV (reference sequence). CDR3 residues: CASRPDRANTGELFF. DNA of the CDR3: TGTGCCAGCAGACCGGACAGGGCGAACACCGGGGAGCTGTTTTTT.

The rearrangement links TRBV10-3 to TRBJ2-3, with D unclear. Per germline, CDR1 ENHRY and CDR2 SYGVKD. The CDR3 spans 15 residues. Trimming pared 3 bases from V and 3 bases from J, leaving 13 bases between. DNA of the CDR3: TGTGCCATCAGTGAAAATATGGTAGAAACAGATACGCAGTATTTT. This translates into CAISENMVETDTQYF.

This clonotype was seen more than once but under ten times. This chain connects TRBV5-1 to TRBJ2-7, with D possibly being TRBD2 (6 bases). V was shortened by 2 bases and J by 0 bases, with 30 bases between the two germline ends. Germline loops: CDR1 SGHRS, CDR2 YFSETQ. The CDR3 is 21 residues long. The CDR3 DNA reads as TGCGCCAGCAGCTTTTCTATCTTACCGCGGCTGGAGGGTGATCCCTCCTACGAGCAGTACTTC. Translating it yields CASSFSILPRLEGDPSYEQYF.

The rearrangement links TRBV3-1 to TRBJ2-1; a possible D gene is TRBD2 (6 bases). The CDR3 loop spans 12 amino acids. V lost 3 bases, J lost 10 bases, and 10 bases lay in between. CDR1 and CDR2 (germline): LGHDT, YNNKEL (reference sequence). The CDR3 loop is CASSQGLYEQFF. In DNA, the CDR3 is TGTGCCAGCAGCCAGGGACTCTACGAGCAGTTCTTC.

A few counts support this clonotype. A much larger clone is a single base away; this may be a read error. The chain carries TRBV7-2 and TRBJ2-1; TRBD1 aligns across 8 bases. This CDR3 region has 15 residues. V was clipped by 2 bases and J by 7 bases; unmatched bases: 7. Germline values: CDR1 SGHTA, CDR2 FQGNSA. CDR3 in DNA: TGTGCCAGCAGCTTACAGTGGACAGGGTGTAATGAGCAGTTCTTC. As protein: CASSLQWTGCNEQFF. The full variable domain, in which reference TRBV7-2 and TRBJ2-1 provide the parts outside the CDR3, is GAGVSQSPSNKVTEKGKDVELRCDPISGHTALYWYRQSLGQGLEFLIYFQGNSAPDKSGLPSDRFSAERTGGSVSTLTIQRTQQEDSAVYLCASSLQWTGCNEQFFGPGTRLTVL.

This chain connects TRBV20-1 to TRBJ2-3, with D possibly being TRBD2 (5 bases). CDR1 is DFQATT, CDR2 SNEGSKA, per germline (reference sequence). This CDR3 region has 15 residues. V lost 0 bases to trimming and J lost 1 base, with 11 bases between them. The DNA for the CDR3 is TGCAGTGCTAGAGACTACCGGACTGGCACAGATACGCAGTATTTT. Translating gives CSARDYRTGTDTQYF.

The chain recombines TRBV29-1 with TRBJ2-3; D might be TRBD2 (6 bases). Per the germline V gene, CDR1 is SQVTM and CDR2 is ANQGSEA. This CDR3 comprises 16 residues. The V and J ends lost 1 base and 3 bases respectively, with 17 bases between them. The CDR3 nucleotides are TGCAGCGTTGAAGTTTTTGGGGGGTGGGGTACAGATACGCAGTATTTT. It specifies CSVEVFGGWGTDTQYF.

Many counts were recorded for this clonotype. This chain uses TRBV6-2 or TRBV6-3 with TRBJ2-7; 8 nucleotides agree with TRBD1. The CDR3 spans 13 residues. CDR1 MNHEY and CDR2 SVGEGT come from the germline V gene. With 6 bases clipped from V and 2 bases from J, the junction kept 3 bases outside the gene matches. CDR3 amino acids: CASRTGAAYEQYF. The CDR3 DNA sequence: TGTGCCAGCAGGACAGGGGCGGCCTACGAGCAGTACTTC.

The chain carries TRBV11-2 and TRBJ2-1; D might be TRBD1 or TRBD2, each matching 6 bases. The CDR3 loop spans 17 amino acids. The germline CDR1 and CDR2 sequences are SGHAT and FQNNGV. V lost 4 bases, J lost 0 bases, and 16 bases lay in between. The chain's CDR3 is CASSSRGDPSSYNEQFF. The CDR3 region has the DNA TGTGCCAGCAGCTCTAGGGGGGACCCTAGCTCCTACAATGAGCAGTTCTTC.

Concerning this clonotype itself: The junction departs from the called germline gene at one end, perhaps through a read error. V gene TRBV7-9 combines with J gene TRBJ2-1, with 7 bases lining up with TRBD1. Germline V lookup: CDR1 SEHNR, CDR2 FQNEAQ (reference sequence). The CDR3 has 14 amino acids. CDR3 sequence reads: CASSPRDRVHEQFF. DNA for the CDR3: TGTGCCAGCAGCCCCCGAGACAGGGTTCATGAGCAGTTCTTT.

The sample holds many counts of this clonotype. The chain recombines TRBV20-1 with TRBJ2-5; 7 bases are shared with TRBD2. Unmatched junction bases numbered 12, after V lost 0 bases and J lost 8 bases. In germline, CDR1 is DFQATT, CDR2 SNEGSKA (reference sequence). The CDR3 loop spans 15 amino acids. The CDR3 nucleotides are TGCAGTGCTAGAGATAGCCGGGGACTAAAGAGAACCCAGTACTTC. Its translation: CSARDSRGLKRTQYF.

This clonotype was seen repeatedly, ten times or more. The J gene is TRBJ2-7, the V gene TRBV20-1; D is possibly TRBD2 (7 bases). This CDR3 has 13 residues. V gave up 1 base and J gave up 5 bases, with 12 bases separating them. CDR1 DFQATT and CDR2 SNEGSKA come from the germline V gene (reference sequence). For the CDR3, the DNA is TGCAGTGCTAGAGGGGGGGGGGCGAACGAGCAGTACTTC. Protein product: CSARGGGANEQYF.

There are many counts of this clonotype. The rearrangement joins TRBV6-2 or TRBV6-3 to TRBJ2-7; 7 bases match TRBD1. The CDR3 runs to 15 residues. Germline CDR1 and CDR2: MNHEY and SVGEGT. Germline trimming cut 6 bases from V and 5 bases from J; bases unmatched to any gene: 13. CDR3 in DNA: TGTGCCAGCAGCCCTCATTACAGGGGCAGCAACGAGCAGTACTTC. Protein product: CASSPHYRGSNEQYF.

This clonotype has a count of ten or more. The chain has TRBV28 and TRBJ2-7, with 7 bases matching TRBD1. Losses at the gene ends were 8 bases for V and 4 bases for J; bases not matched to a gene: 14. Germline values: CDR1 MDHEN, CDR2 SYDVKM. There are 15 residues in the CDR3. The chain's CDR3 is CASSSPSDRLYEQYF. The CDR3 DNA reads TGTGCCAGCTCTTCCCCATCGGACAGGCTTTACGAGCAGTACTTC. The variable domain in full, with the rest retrieved from reference TRBV28 and TRBJ2-7, is DVKVTQSSRYLVKRTGEKVFLECVQDMDHENMFWYRQDPGLGLRLIYFSYDVKMKEKGDIPEGYSVSREKKERFSLILESASTNQTSMYLCASSSPSDRLYEQYFGPGTRLTVT.

This clonotype was detected many times. The rearrangement uses TRBV12-3 or TRBV12-4 and TRBJ2-7, with TRBD1 matching over 7 bases. The CDR3 covers 13 residues. The trim removed 5 bases at V and 7 bases at J, leaving 8 bases unmatched. The CDR3 sequence: CASSPYAQGEQYF. CDR3 coding DNA: TGTGCCAGCAGTCCTTATGCACAGGGGGAGCAGTACTTC.

The CDR3 sequence is CASSADRDRGYGYTF. The CDR3 DNA reads TGTGCCAGCAGTGCGGACCGGGACAGGGGCTATGGCTACACCTTC. The V and J genes are TRBV27 and TRBJ1-2, with 10 positions matching TRBD1. V shed 5 bases and J 4 bases; nucleotides not matched to a gene: 7. This CDR3 spans 15 amino acids. Germline V gene lookup returns CDR1 MNHEY and CDR2 SMNVEV (reference sequence).

This clonotype was counted ten times or more. The chain combines TRBV12-3 or TRBV12-4 with TRBJ1-2, with a tentative D call TRBD1 (5 bases). V was pared by 1 base and J by 4 bases, with 7 bases between. The CDR3 runs to 13 residues. As DNA, the CDR3 is TGTGCCAGCAGTTTAGGAGGGGCCTATGGCTACACCTTC. Translated: CASSLGGAYGYTF.

The rearrangement links TRBV7-8 to TRBJ2-1; D is perhaps TRBD2 (6 bases). This CDR3 has 15 residues. Deletions cut 5 bases from V and 1 base from J, with 12 bases between. CDR1 is SGHVS and CDR2 is FQNEAQ in the germline V gene. CDR3 bases: TGTGCCAGCAGCATACGGGGGAGGTCCTACAATGAGCAGTTCTTC. Translating gives CASSIRGRSYNEQFF.

V gene TRBV20-1 combines with J gene TRBJ2-5; D tentatively reads TRBD1 or TRBD2 (5 bases each). Per the germline V gene, CDR1 is DFQATT and CDR2 is SNEGSKA (reference sequence). With 0 bases removed from V and 11 bases from J, the gap between germline ends came to 22 bases. The CDR3 has 15 amino acids. This chain's CDR3 is CSARDVRSGTGKQYF. The CDR3 bases are TGCAGTGCTAGAGATGTGAGGAGTGGGACGGGTAAGCAGTACTTC.

This clonotype was seen a handful of times. The chain is built from TRBV27 and TRBJ2-2, with D possibly being TRBD2 (6 bases). Germline V lookup: CDR1 MNHEY, CDR2 SMNVEV (reference sequence). Trimming shortened V by 6 bases and J by 1 base, and 12 bases separated the two germline ends. The CDR3 covers 15 residues. The CDR3: CASRPLGGNTGELFF. In DNA form, the CDR3 reads TGTGCCAGCAGACCCTTGGGAGGGAACACCGGGGAGCTGTTTTTT.

With regard to this clonotype: A read error may be the cause here, since a much bigger clone is one base away. The chain carries TRBV20-1 and TRBJ2-5; TRBD2 matches at 12 bases. The better agreement between TRBJ2-7 and the DNA end casts doubt on the J call. Germline values: CDR1 DFQATT, CDR2 SNEGSKA (reference sequence). This CDR3 has 15 amino acids. The CDR3 bases are TGCAGTGCTAGGGGATGGGCTAGCGGGGGGGCCGAGCAGTACTTC. Translated, it gives CSARGWASGGAEQYF.

The chain is built from TRBV9 and TRBJ2-3; 9 nucleotides match TRBD2. Per the germline V gene, CDR1 is SGDLS and CDR2 is YYNGEE. The CDR3 is 16 amino acids. With V trimmed by 3 bases and J by 2 bases, 7 bases remained unmatched. The CDR3 loop reads CASSEGLAGTTDTQYF. The DNA of the CDR3 is TGTGCCAGCAGCGAGGGGCTAGCGGGAACCACAGATACGCAGTATTTT.

The chain carries TRBV24-1 and TRBJ1-2; 10 bases align to TRBD1. Germline V gene sequence: CDR1 KGHDR, CDR2 SFDVKD. V gave up 6 bases and J gave up 7 bases; unmatched junction bases: 10. The CDR3 runs 15 residues. The CDR3: CATSPGTGALVGYTF. In DNA, the CDR3 is TGTGCCACCAGTCCGGGGACAGGGGCCTTGGTTGGCTACACCTTC.

This clonotype was recorded at least ten times. The chain is built from TRBV29-1 and TRBJ2-7; D possibly corresponds to TRBD1 (5 bases). The V gene lost 5 bases and the J gene lost 1 base, with 15 bases spanning the gap. Germline V gene lookup returns CDR1 SQVTM and CDR2 ANQGSEA. The CDR3 covers 14 residues. The CDR3, as DNA: TGCAGCGTTTCCCTCAGGGTTGGGTCCTACGAGCAGTACTTC. Translation gives CSVSLRVGSYEQYF.